This T cell receptor beta chain was captured in a study of blood T cell repertoires in COVID-19. For the study at large: Collection of acute and convalescent COVID-19 samples took place in the United States, Italy and Spain. From T cells, B-cell-depleted T cells, or PBMCs came the material, which was cDNA or gDNA.

The germline V and J ends were trimmed by 1 base and 0 bases, with 5 bases remaining between them. Germline-derived CDR1 and CDR2 are SGHRS and YFSETQ. The CDR3 runs 14 residues. Per the study methods: Estimates of nucleated cell counts were drawn from the amplification of reference gene primers. Profiling relied on immunoSEQ multiplex PCR, and the TCRdb table lists in-frame clones only, not all of them. The V and J calls and clone size are taken from that table; D and trimming were inferred from the DNA. The sample consists of roughly 49,000 clones, more than 65% of them appearing once. The chain links TRBV5-1 to TRBJ2-4; D ambiguous. The specimen sequenced was peripheral blood. The source of this sequence is a woman aged 70-85 years with acute or convalescent COVID-19. CDR3 protein: CASSLSPAKNIQYF. The DNA of the CDR3 is TGCGCCAGCAGCTTGTCTCCAGCCAAAAACATTCAGTACTTC. The full variable domain, in which reference TRBV5-1 and TRBJ2-4 provide the parts outside the CDR3, is KAGVTQTPRYLIKTRGQQVTLSCSPISGHRSVSWYQQTPGQGLQFLFEYFSETQRNKGNFPGRFSGRQFSNSRSEMNVSTLELGDSALYLCASSLSPAKNIQYFGAGTRLSVL.